This T cell receptor (beta chain) derives from a study of cytomegalovirus exposure and HLA in healthy donors. A word on this clone: What it binds is unknown.

PCR used 60 Vbeta primers and 13 Jbeta primers. Some clones are missing from TCRdb's copy, which holds only in-frame ones; the method was immunoSEQ multiplex PCR. This sample has approximately 100,000 clones; more than 75% occur once, and the top ten carry around 3.8%. Points from the study as a whole: High specificity and sensitivity for cytomegalovirus status were reported for the classifier.

The CDR3 is 13 residues long. Germline V gene data show CDR1 as SGHVS and CDR2 as FNYEAQ. Trimming shortened V by 1 base and J by 8 bases, and 9 bases separated the two germline ends. The chain is built from TRBV7-6 and TRBJ2-1; D unresolved. The TCR comes from a woman between 50 and 59 years old in good health and CMV-seropositive. Sequencing was done on a sample of PBMCs. CDR3 coding DNA: TGTGCCAGCAGCTTAGACCGAGTCGATGAGCAGTTCTTC. Amino acids: CASSLDRVDEQFF.